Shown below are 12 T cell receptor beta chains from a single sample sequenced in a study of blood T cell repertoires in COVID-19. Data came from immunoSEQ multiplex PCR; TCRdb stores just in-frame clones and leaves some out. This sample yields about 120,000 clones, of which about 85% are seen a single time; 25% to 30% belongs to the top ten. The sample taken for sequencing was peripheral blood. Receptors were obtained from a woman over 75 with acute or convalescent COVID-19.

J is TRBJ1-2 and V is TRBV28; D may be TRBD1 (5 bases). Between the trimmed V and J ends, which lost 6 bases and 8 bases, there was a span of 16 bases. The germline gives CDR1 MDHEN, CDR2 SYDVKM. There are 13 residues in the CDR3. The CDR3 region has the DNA TGTGCCAGCAGGAGTCAGGGCGCGGGGGGCTACACCTTC. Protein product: CASRSQGAGGYTF.

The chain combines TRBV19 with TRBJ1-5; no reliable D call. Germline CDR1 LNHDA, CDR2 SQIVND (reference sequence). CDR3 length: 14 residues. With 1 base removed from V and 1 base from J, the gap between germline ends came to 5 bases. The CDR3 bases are TGTGCCAGTAGTATAGTTGGCAGCAATCAGCCCCAGCATTTT. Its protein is CASSIVGSNQPQHF.

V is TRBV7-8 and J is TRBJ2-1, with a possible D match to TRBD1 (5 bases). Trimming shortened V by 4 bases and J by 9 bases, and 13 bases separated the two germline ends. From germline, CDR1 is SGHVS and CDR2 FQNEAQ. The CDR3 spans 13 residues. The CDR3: CASSSDLGREQFF. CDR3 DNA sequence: TGTGCCAGCAGCTCCGACCTGGGGCGTGAGCAGTTCTTC. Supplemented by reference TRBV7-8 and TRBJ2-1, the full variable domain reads GAGVSQSPRYKVAKRGQDVALRCDPISGHVSLFWYQQALGQGPEFLTYFQNEAQLDKSGLPSDRFFAERPEGSVSTLKIQRTQQEDSAVYLCASSSDLGREQFFGPGTRLTVL.

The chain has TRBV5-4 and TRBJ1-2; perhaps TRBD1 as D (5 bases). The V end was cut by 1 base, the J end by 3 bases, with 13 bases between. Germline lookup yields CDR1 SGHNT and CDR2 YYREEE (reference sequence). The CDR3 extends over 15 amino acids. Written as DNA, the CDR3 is TGTGCCAGCAGCTTGTCGTGGGGCGCGGACTATGGCTACACCTTC. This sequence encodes CASSLSWGADYGYTF.

The CDR3 DNA is TGTGCCATCAGTGAGTCGATTTGGACAGTAGGTGCCAAAAACATTCAGTACTTC. Translated, it gives CAISESIWTVGAKNIQYF. This chain connects TRBV10-3 to TRBJ2-4; D perhaps matches TRBD1 (6 bases). This CDR3 region has 18 residues. The germline gives CDR1 ENHRY, CDR2 SYGVKD. The V end lost 0 bases, the J end lost 1 base, and 16 bases lay between the germline ends.

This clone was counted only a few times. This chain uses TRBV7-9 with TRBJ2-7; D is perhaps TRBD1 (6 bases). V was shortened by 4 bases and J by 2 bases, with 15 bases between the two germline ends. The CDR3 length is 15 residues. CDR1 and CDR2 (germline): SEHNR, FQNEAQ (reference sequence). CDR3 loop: CASSSFRGNPYEQYF. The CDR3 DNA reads TGTGCCAGCAGCTCGTTCAGGGGAAACCCCTACGAGCAGTACTTC.

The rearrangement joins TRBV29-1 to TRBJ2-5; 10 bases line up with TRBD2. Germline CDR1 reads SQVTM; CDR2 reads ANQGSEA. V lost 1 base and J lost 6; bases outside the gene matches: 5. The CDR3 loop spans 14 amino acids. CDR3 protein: CSVEGSGGQQTQYF. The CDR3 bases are TGCAGCGTTGAAGGTAGCGGGGGGCAGCAGACCCAGTACTTC.

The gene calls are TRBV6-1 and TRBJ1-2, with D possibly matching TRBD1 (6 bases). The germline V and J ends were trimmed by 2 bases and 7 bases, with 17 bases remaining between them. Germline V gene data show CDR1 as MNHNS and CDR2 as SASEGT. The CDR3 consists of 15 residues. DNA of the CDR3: TGTGCCAGCAGTGAATCGGGGGGGGCGCCGGGTGGCTACACCTTC. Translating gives CASSESGGAPGGYTF.

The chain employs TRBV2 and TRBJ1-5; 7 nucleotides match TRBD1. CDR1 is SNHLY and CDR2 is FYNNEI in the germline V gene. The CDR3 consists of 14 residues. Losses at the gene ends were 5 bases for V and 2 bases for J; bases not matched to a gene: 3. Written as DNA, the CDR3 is TGTGCCAGCAGTTACACAGGGGGCAATCAGCCCCAGCATTTT. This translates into CASSYTGGNQPQHF. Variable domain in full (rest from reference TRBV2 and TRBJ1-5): EPEVTQTPSHQVTQMGQEVILRCVPISNHLYFYWYRQILGQKVEFLVSFYNNEISEKSEIFDDQFSVERPDGSNFTLKIRSTKLEDSAMYFCASSYTGGNQPQHFGDGTRLSIL.

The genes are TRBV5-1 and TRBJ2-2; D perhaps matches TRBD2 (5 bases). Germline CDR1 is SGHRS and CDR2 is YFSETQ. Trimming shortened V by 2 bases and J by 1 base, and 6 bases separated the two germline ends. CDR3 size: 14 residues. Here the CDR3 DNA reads TGCGCCAGCAGCTTTGGAGGGAACACCGGGGAGCTGTTTTTT. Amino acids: CASSFGGNTGELFF.

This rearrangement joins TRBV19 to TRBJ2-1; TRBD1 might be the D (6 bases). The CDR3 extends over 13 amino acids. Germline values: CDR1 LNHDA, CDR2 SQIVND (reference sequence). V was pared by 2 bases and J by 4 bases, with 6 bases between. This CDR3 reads CASSITGYNEQFF. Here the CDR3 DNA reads TGTGCCAGTAGTATAACAGGGTACAATGAGCAGTTCTTC.

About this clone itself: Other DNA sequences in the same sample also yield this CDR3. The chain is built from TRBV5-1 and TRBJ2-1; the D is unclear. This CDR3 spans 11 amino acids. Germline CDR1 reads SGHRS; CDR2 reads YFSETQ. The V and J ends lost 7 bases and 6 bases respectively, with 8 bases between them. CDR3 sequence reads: CASRTGNEQFF. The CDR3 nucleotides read TGCGCCAGCCGAACGGGCAATGAGCAGTTCTTC.